This TCR beta chain stems from a study of technical replicates of blood from several donors. Profiled with immunoSEQ multiplex PCR; TCRdb holds only in-frame clones, not every one. The sample lists 45,000 to 60,000 clones, approximately 95% occurring once. In this sample, this clone turned up a few times. This CDR3 has 13 residues. Germline CDR1 ENHRY, CDR2 SYGVKD. After removal of 8 bases from V and 6 bases from J, the junction contained 6 bases not matched to a gene. This clonotype was sampled from a human donor in good health. Sequenced: T cells isolated from PBMCs. The rearrangement uses TRBV10-3 and TRBJ2-2; 7 bases match TRBD1. The chain's CDR3 is CAIEQGVSGELFF. The CDR3 DNA sequence: TGTGCCATCGAGCAGGGGGTATCCGGGGAGCTGTTTTTT.